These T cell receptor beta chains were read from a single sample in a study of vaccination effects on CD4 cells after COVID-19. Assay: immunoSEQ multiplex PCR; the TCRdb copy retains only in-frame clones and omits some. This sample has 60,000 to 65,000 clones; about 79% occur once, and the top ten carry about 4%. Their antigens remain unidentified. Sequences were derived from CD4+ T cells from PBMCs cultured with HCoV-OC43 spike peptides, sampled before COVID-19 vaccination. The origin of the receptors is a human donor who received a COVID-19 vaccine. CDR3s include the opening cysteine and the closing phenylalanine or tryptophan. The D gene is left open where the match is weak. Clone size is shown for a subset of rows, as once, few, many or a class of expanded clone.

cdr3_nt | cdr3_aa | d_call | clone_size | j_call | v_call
TGTGCCATCAGTCGACAGGGCCAATCACCCCTCCACTTT | CAISRQGQSPLHF | TRBD1 | few | TRBJ1-6 | TRBV10-3
TGCGCCAGCAGACTGGGCACTGAAGCTTTCTTT | CASRLGTEAFF | . | few | TRBJ1-1 | TRBV5-1
TGTGCCACTGGGACGGCTAATCAGCCCCAGCATTTT | CATGTANQPQHF | . | . | TRBJ1-5 | TRBV10-3
TGTGCCAGCAGCCTTCGGGGCACAGATACGCAGTATTTT | CASSLRGTDTQYF | . | . | TRBJ2-3 | TRBV3-1/TRBV3-2
TGTGCCAGCAGTTACTCAAGGACAGGGGGATGGGGCATTCAGTACTTC | CASSYSRTGGWGIQYF | TRBD1 | . | TRBJ2-4 | TRBV6-5
TGTGCCAGCATTCGACAGGTTTGGGGTGGCTACACCTTC | CASIRQVWGGYTF | . | . | TRBJ1-2 | TRBV2
TGTGCCAGCAGCTTGGAACGGGTGGAGACCCAGTACTTC | CASSLERVETQYF | . | . | TRBJ2-5 | TRBV5-6
TGCGCCAGCAGTGAAGGGCGTCGGGGGTGGGAGACCCAGTACTTC | CASSEGRRGWETQYF | . | . | TRBJ2-5 | TRBV10-1
TGTGCCAGCTCACCAGGGGTGAATGAAAAACTGTTTTTT | CASSPGVNEKLFF | . | . | TRBJ1-4 | TRBV18
TGCGCCAGCAGCATGCGGCGCCGGGGGGGCCCAGATACGCAGTATTTT | CASSMRRRGGPDTQYF | TRBD2 | . | TRBJ2-3 | TRBV5-1
TGCAGTGCTAGTTATCTTAGCGGGGGGATAGAGACCCAGTACTTC | CSASYLSGGIETQYF | TRBD2 | . | TRBJ2-5 | TRBV20-1
TGTGCCAGCAGCCAAGATAAAGGACTAGCGGGGGTCCAAGGGACCCAGTACTTC | CASSQDKGLAGVQGTQYF | TRBD2 | . | TRBJ2-5 | TRBV3-1/TRBV3-2
TGTGCCAGCAGCTTGGGAAAAGGGATACAAGAGACCCAGTACTTC | CASSLGKGIQETQYF | . | . | TRBJ2-5 | TRBV5-8
TGTGCCAGCAGCTTGCTACCAGACAGTAATAGCAATCAGCCCCAGCATTTT | CASSLLPDSNSNQPQHF | . | few | TRBJ1-5 | TRBV7-8
TGTGCCAGCTCACCCGGGACAGGCGAGACCGGGGAGCTGTTTTTT | CASSPGTGETGELFF | TRBD1 | . | TRBJ2-2 | TRBV18
TGTGCCAGCAGCTTAGCGGCGGATAGCAATCAGCCCCAGCATTTT | CASSLAADSNQPQHF | . | . | TRBJ1-5 | TRBV7-2
TGTGCCAGCAGCGAAAACAGGGGGCGAATGAACACTGAAGCTTTCTTT | CASSENRGRMNTEAFF | TRBD1 | . | TRBJ1-1 | TRBV9
TGCGCCAGCAGCTTGAACAGGGACAGGGATTCACCCCTCCACTTT | CASSLNRDRDSPLHF | TRBD1 | . | TRBJ1-6 | TRBV5-1
TGTGCCAGCAGCTTGAGAGCGGGCCTTTCTAATCCCTATGGCTACACCTTC | CASSLRAGLSNPYGYTF | . | . | TRBJ1-2 | TRBV5-8
TGTGCCAGAAGCATGGGACAGCGACGGGGTGGCTACACCTTC | CARSMGQRRGGYTF | TRBD1 | . | TRBJ1-2 | TRBV5-3
TGTGCCAGCAGCACCAGATGGACAGGGGGGAACTCGAACACCGGGGAGCTGTTTTTT | CASSTRWTGGNSNTGELFF | TRBD1 | few | TRBJ2-2 | TRBV7-3
TGTGCCTGGAGGCCCCGCGGGGGGGGGAAAGAGACCCAGTACTTC | CAWRPRGGGKETQYF | TRBD2 | . | TRBJ2-5 | TRBV30
TGCGCCAGCAGTGACAGCTATGGCTATGGCTACACCTTC | CASSDSYGYGYTF | . | few | TRBJ1-2 | TRBV10-1
TGTGCCAGCTCACCACCCCCCCAAGGGACCCAGTACTTC | CASSPPPQGTQYF | . | . | TRBJ2-5 | TRBV18
TGTGCCAGCAGCTTAGAAGCGTCAGGAGTGAACACTGAAGCTTTCTTT | CASSLEASGVNTEAFF | . | once | TRBJ1-1 | TRBV7-8
TGCGCCAGCAGCACCCCCTGGCAGGGAGACGGCTACACCTTC | CASSTPWQGDGYTF | . | few | TRBJ1-2 | TRBV5-1
TGTGCCAGCAGCCACTTCCGGTCCGCCGACAACCCTAAAAAACTGTTTTTT | CASSHFRSADNPKKLFF | . | once | TRBJ1-4 | TRBV21-1
TGCGCCAGCAGCTTGGGAGGACAGGGGGCTGAGTATGGCTACACCTTC | CASSLGGQGAEYGYTF | TRBD1 | . | TRBJ1-2 | TRBV5-1
TGTGCCAGCAGCCCCGTAACCGGGGAGCTGTTTTTT | CASSPVTGELFF | . | . | TRBJ2-2 | TRBV6-5
TGTGCCAGCAGTTTAGTAGCTTTGGGGTTTGGCACTGAAGCTTTCTTT | CASSLVALGFGTEAFF | . | . | TRBJ1-1 | TRBV6-5
TGTGCCAGTATCGGCGGGGGCGTCCAGCCCCAGCATTTT | CASIGGGVQPQHF | . | . | TRBJ1-5 | TRBV19
TGCGCCAGCAGCTTGGCGCCCCGCGGGGGAGACAATGAGCAGTTCTTC | CASSLAPRGGDNEQFF | TRBD2 | . | TRBJ2-1 | TRBV5-1
TGTGCCAGCTCACCGCCGGAGGCAGGGAATAATTCACCCCTCCACTTT | CASSPPEAGNNSPLHF | . | . | TRBJ1-6 | TRBV18
TGCAGCGTTGTGGAAGGGGAAGAGACCCAGTACTTC | CSVVEGEETQYF | . | . | TRBJ2-5 | TRBV29-1
TGCGCCAGCAGCTTATACGTGGCTGGGGCCAACGTCCTGACTTTC | CASSLYVAGANVLTF | . | . | TRBJ2-6 | TRBV5-1
TGTGCCAGCAGCCTAGCTTACGGGGGGAGCACAGATACGCAGTATTTT | CASSLAYGGSTDTQYF | TRBD2 | once | TRBJ2-3 | TRBV3-1/TRBV3-2
TGTGCCACCAGTGACAGTATGACAGGGGGTCACTACAATGAGCAGTTCTTC | CATSDSMTGGHYNEQFF | TRBD1 | medium-sized | TRBJ2-1 | TRBV24-1
TGCGCCAGCAGCCAAGATCCCATTAGCACAGATACGCAGTATTTT | CASSQDPISTDTQYF | . | . | TRBJ2-3 | TRBV4-3
TGCGCCAGCAGTGAGTCTGAGGTGATTTACAGGGGGAAATCTGAAGCTTTCTTT | CASSESEVIYRGKSEAFF | TRBD1 | . | TRBJ1-1 | TRBV10-2
TGCGCCAGCAGCACTAGGGGGGGTGGGGCTGAAGCTTTCTTT | CASSTRGGGAEAFF | . | . | TRBJ1-1 | TRBV5-1
TGTGCCAGCAGTCGACAGAGTTCAACTAATGAAAAACTGTTTTTT | CASSRQSSTNEKLFF | . | . | TRBJ1-4 | TRBV2
TGTGCCAGCAGAAACAGCGGGGGGGGATGGGATACGCAGTATTTT | CASRNSGGGWDTQYF | TRBD2 | . | TRBJ2-3 | TRBV28
TGTGCCAGCAGTGCCAGGGAAGGTAATTCACCCCTCCACTTT | CASSAREGNSPLHF | . | . | TRBJ1-6 | TRBV2
TGTGCCAGCAGTCGACAGGCACAAGCGGGAGAGACCCAGTACTTC | CASSRQAQAGETQYF | . | . | TRBJ2-5 | TRBV27
TGCGCCAGCAGCTTGCCGAGCGGGGGGCTCGATGAGCAGTTCTTC | CASSLPSGGLDEQFF | TRBD2 | . | TRBJ2-1 | TRBV5-1
TGCGCCAGCAGCCGGGGGACTAGCGGTGCTATCAATGAGCAGTTCTTC | CASSRGTSGAINEQFF | TRBD2 | few | TRBJ2-1 | TRBV5-1
TGCGCCAGCAGCTTGGGACAGAGCTCCTACAATGAGCAGTTCTTC | CASSLGQSSYNEQFF | . | . | TRBJ2-1 | TRBV5-1
TGTGCCAGCGAGGGACAGGGGACCTTCACAGATACGCAGTATTTT | CASEGQGTFTDTQYF | TRBD1 | . | TRBJ2-3 | TRBV2
TGTGCCAGCAGCCCACGACAGGGCCGCACAGATACGCAGTATTTT | CASSPRQGRTDTQYF | TRBD1 | . | TRBJ2-3 | TRBV9
TGTGCCAGCAGTAGGTCTAGCGGGGGGCGGTGGGCAGATACGCAGTATTTT | CASSRSSGGRWADTQYF | TRBD2 | . | TRBJ2-3 | TRBV28
TGTGCCAGCAGCTTAACCGGGACAGTTAGCAATCAGCCCCAGCATTTT | CASSLTGTVSNQPQHF | TRBD1 | . | TRBJ1-5 | TRBV7-2
TGTGCCAGCAGTGAAGTTGGGAATTCACCCCTCCACTTT | CASSEVGNSPLHF | . | few | TRBJ1-6 | TRBV6-1
TGTGCCAGCAGCAAGGGGGCCTCCAATGAAAAACTGTTTTTT | CASSKGASNEKLFF | TRBD1 | . | TRBJ1-4 | TRBV5-5
TGCGCCAGCAGGGCCTCCCCTACAGAAAACCGTTCACCCCTCCACTTT | CASRASPTENRSPLHF | . | . | TRBJ1-6 | TRBV5-1
TGTGCCTCCCGGGTCGCTAACTATGGCTACACCTTC | CASRVANYGYTF | . | . | TRBJ1-2 | TRBV19
TGTGCCAGCAGCTTAGTGAGGGACACTGAAGCTTTCTTT | CASSLVRDTEAFF | . | . | TRBJ1-1 | TRBV11-2
TGCAGCGTTGCGGGGGACAGCTACAATGGCTACACCTTC | CSVAGDSYNGYTF | TRBD1 | . | TRBJ1-2 | TRBV29-1
TGTGCCATCAGATTGAGCGGCTCTGGGGCCAACGTCCTGACTTTC | CAIRLSGSGANVLTF | . | . | TRBJ2-6 | TRBV10-3
TGTGCCAGCAGTTACTCTCGGGCCACAGATACGCAGTATTTT | CASSYSRATDTQYF | . | . | TRBJ2-3 | TRBV6-5
TGCGCCAGCTTCTCGGGCCGGGGAGTCAATCAGCCCCAGCATTTT | CASFSGRGVNQPQHF | . | . | TRBJ1-5 | TRBV10-2